Presented here are 25 T cell receptor beta chains from one specimen sequenced in a study of Ad26.COV2.S vaccination and SARS-CoV-2 variants. Treatment meaning: some 20 received Ad26.COV2.S at low or high dose, single or two shots; about 5 received placebo; per-sample allocation not given. Sample collection was performed on day 63 after the first vaccine or placebo injection. Repertoires were generated with immunoSEQ multiplex PCR, while TCRdb's copy carries only in-frame clones and drops some. The sample records roughly 320,000 clones, around 86% being singletons. The input for sequencing was peripheral blood, taken in a trial of Ad26.COV2.S vaccine versus placebo. These receptors originate from a person aged 18-60 years who received the Ad26.COV2.S COVID-19 vaccine or a placebo.

The chain uses TRBV4-1 and TRBJ1-3; D is perhaps TRBD1 (5 bases). The CDR3 totals 19 residues. The germline CDR1 and CDR2 sequences are MGHRA and YSYEKL. Trimming took 0 bases from V and 0 from J, leaving 18 bases between them. The CDR3 DNA reads TGCGCCAGCAGCCAAGATTCCAGGACACCTGGTTCCTCTGGAAACACCATATATTTT. Its protein product is CASSQDSRTPGSSGNTIYF.

In the case of this clone: This sample includes further DNA sequences coding for the same CDR3. V gene TRBV5-1 combines with J gene TRBJ1-1; possibly TRBD1 for D (6 bases). V gave up 0 bases and J gave up 5 bases, with 11 bases separating them. This CDR3 is built from 14 residues. Germline V CDR1 and CDR2: SGHRS, YFSETQ. CDR3 DNA sequence: TGCGCCAGCAGCTTGGTACAGGGTAATACTGAAGCTTTCTTT. Translation: CASSLVQGNTEAFF. The variable domain in full, completed from reference TRBV5-1 and TRBJ1-1, reads KAGVTQTPRYLIKTRGQQVTLSCSPISGHRSVSWYQQTPGQGLQFLFEYFSETQRNKGNFPGRFSGRQFSNSRSEMNVSTLELGDSALYLCASSLVQGNTEAFFGQGTRLTVV.

The chain is built from TRBV6-5 and TRBJ1-1, with D perhaps matching TRBD1 (5 bases). In germline, CDR1 is MNHEY, CDR2 SVGAGI. V lost 7 bases and J 1 base, leaving 13 bases between the germline ends. The CDR3 is made up of 14 amino acids. Here the CDR3 reads CASNPVGGNTEAFF. The CDR3 bases are TGTGCCAGCAACCCTGTGGGGGGGAACACTGAAGCTTTCTTT.

This chain uses TRBV5-1 with TRBJ2-7; TRBD2 aligns across 11 bases. This CDR3 has 14 amino acids. Germline assignment: CDR1 SGHRS and CDR2 YFSETQ. With 1 base clipped from V and 3 bases from J, the junction kept 0 bases outside the gene matches. CDR3 amino acids: CASSLTSGGYEQYF. CDR3 nucleotide sequence: TGCGCCAGCAGCTTGACTAGCGGGGGCTACGAGCAGTACTTC.

Details on this clone: Other DNA variants within this sample encode the same CDR3. V is TRBV4-2 and J is TRBJ2-2, with TRBD2 as a possible D gene (6 bases). Germline assignment: CDR1 LGHNA and CDR2 YNFKEQ. The CDR3 runs to 15 residues. Trimming left V 0 bases short and J 5 bases short, with 10 bases between. CDR3 bases: TGTGCCAGCAGCCAAGATTTTAGCGGTACCGGGGAGCTGTTTTTT. Translation gives CASSQDFSGTGELFF.

The J gene is TRBJ2-1, the V gene TRBV7-9; D is possibly TRBD1 (6 bases). The germline gives CDR1 SEHNR, CDR2 FQNEAQ (reference sequence). The CDR3 is made up of 13 amino acids. With 1 base removed from V and 6 bases from J, the gap between germline ends came to 7 bases. CDR3 in DNA: TGTGCCAGCAGCTTAGTAGGGGGCAATGAGCAGTTCTTC. The encoded protein is CASSLVGGNEQFF.

There are a few counts of this clone. The V gene is TRBV4-2, the J gene TRBJ1-1, with D uncertain. Germline assignment: CDR1 LGHNA and CDR2 YNFKEQ. The CDR3 contains 14 residues. Trimming left V 4 bases short and J 4 bases short, with 13 bases between. The CDR3 bases are TGTGCCAGCAGCCCCGAGGTCGGAGGCACTGAAGCTTTCTTT. It yields the protein CASSPEVGGTEAFF.

CDR3 in amino acids: CASSLGTNTEAFF. CDR3 DNA: TGCGCCAGCAGCCTAGGGACTAACACTGAAGCTTTCTTT. The chain couples TRBV4-3 to TRBJ1-1, with a weak D call TRBD1 (5 bases). V lost 4 bases, J lost 2 bases, and 8 bases lay in between. Germline V gene lookup returns CDR1 LGHNA and CDR2 YSLEER. The CDR3 runs to 13 residues.

This chain links TRBV18 with TRBJ2-7, with D unclear. CDR3 length equals 13 residues. V dropped 5 bases and J dropped 2 bases, with 10 bases sitting between them. Per the germline V gene, CDR1 is KGHSH and CDR2 is LQKENI. The CDR3, as DNA: TGTGCCAGCTCATCTACCCCTCCCTACGAGCAGTACTTC. It encodes CASSSTPPYEQYF. The whole variable domain, remainder taken from reference TRBV18 and TRBJ2-7, is NAGVMQNPRHLVRRRGQEARLRCSPMKGHSHVYWYRQLPEEGLKFMVYLQKENIIDESGMPKERFSAEFPKEGPSILRIQQVVRGDSAAYFCASSSTPPYEQYFGPGTRLTVT.

The chain joins TRBV3-1 (or the pseudogene TRBV3-2) to TRBJ2-7; D is possibly TRBD2 (7 bases). V dropped 3 bases and J dropped 0 bases, with 12 bases sitting between them. This CDR3 comprises 15 residues. Germline CDR1 is LGHDT and CDR2 is YNNKEL (reference sequence). CDR3 sequence: CASSQEGGISYEQYF. The CDR3 DNA is TGTGCCAGCAGCCAGGAGGGGGGGATCTCCTACGAGCAGTACTTC.

V gene TRBV7-2 combines with J gene TRBJ2-7; D possibly corresponds to TRBD1 (7 bases). The length of the CDR3 is 17 residues. Trimming removed 0 bases from V and 0 bases from J, with 15 bases in between. Looked up from germline, CDR1 is SGHTA and CDR2 is FQGNSA. For the CDR3, the DNA is TGTGCCAGCAGCTTAGCGCAGGGGGGCACCAGCTCCTACGAGCAGTACTTC. Its translation: CASSLAQGGTSSYEQYF.

Comments on this clone: The identical CDR3 is also encoded by other nucleotide sequences in the sample. This chain joins TRBV5-6 and TRBJ1-1; D not certain. Between the trimmed V and J ends, which lost 4 bases and 1 base, there was a span of 8 bases. Germline loops: CDR1 SGHDT, CDR2 YYEEEE. The CDR3 is 13 amino acids. In DNA, the CDR3 is TGTGCCAGCAGCCTGGCAGGGAACACTGAAGCTTTCTTT. Translating gives CASSLAGNTEAFF.

The gene calls are TRBV5-1 and TRBJ1-1; TRBD1 is a possible D gene (6 bases). Trimming took off 7 bases at V and 7 bases at J, with 17 bases between the two ends. Germline V gene lookup returns CDR1 SGHRS and CDR2 YFSETQ. The CDR3 has 13 amino acids. CDR3 in amino acids: CASCLQTGGEAFF. The CDR3 DNA is TGCGCCAGCTGCCTACAGACAGGAGGTGAAGCTTTCTTT.

The sample holds one count of this clone. The rearrangement links TRBV30 to TRBJ2-2; D is possibly TRBD1 or TRBD2 (5 bases each). This CDR3 region has 13 residues. The germline V gene encodes CDR1 GTSNPN and CDR2 SVGIG (reference sequence). The ends were cut back, 4 bases at V and 6 bases at J, with 12 bases in the middle. The CDR3 sequence: CAWTNMGAGELFF. In DNA form, the CDR3 reads TGTGCCTGGACTAACATGGGGGCCGGGGAGCTGTTTTTT. The full variable domain, completed using reference TRBV30 and TRBJ2-2, is SQTIHQWPATLVQPVGSPLSLECTVEGTSNPNLYWYRQAAGRGLQLLFYSVGIGQISSEVPQNLSASRPQDRQFILSSKKLLLSDSGFYLCAWTNMGAGELFFGEGSRLTVL.

This sequence joins TRBV30 and TRBJ1-4; no firm D call. Trimming stripped 1 base from V and 0 bases from J, with 15 bases between. The germline gives CDR1 GTSNPN, CDR2 SVGIG (reference sequence). This CDR3 has 17 amino acids. The CDR3 region has the DNA TGTGCCTGGAGTGAAACCTACTCATTGTCAACTAATGAAAAACTGTTTTTT. This sequence encodes CAWSETYSLSTNEKLFF.

The CDR3 nucleotides are TGCAGCGTCGAGCCGTTTAGGACGGGACCTAACTATGGCTACACCTTC. Protein sequence: CSVEPFRTGPNYGYTF. The chain combines TRBV29-1 with TRBJ1-2; D is perhaps TRBD1 (5 bases). Trimming cost V 6 bases and J 0 bases, with 20 bases left between them. Germline assignment: CDR1 SQVTM and CDR2 ANQGSEA. The CDR3 runs 16 residues.

The chain employs TRBV15 and TRBJ2-7; D perhaps matches TRBD2 (6 bases). Between the trimmed V and J ends, which lost 5 bases and 3 bases, there was a span of 32 bases. The CDR3 contains 20 residues. The germline V gene has CDR1 LNHNV and CDR2 YYDKDF (reference sequence). The CDR3 DNA reads as TGTGCCACCAGCGAGAGGACCGGATCAAACCTGGCGGGGTCCCTCTACGAGCAGTACTTC. The encoded protein is CATSERTGSNLAGSLYEQYF.

The V gene is TRBV9, the J gene TRBJ1-1; 10 nucleotides agree with TRBD1. CDR3 length: 17 amino acids. V shed 4 bases and J 3 bases; nucleotides not matched to a gene: 12. CDR1 is SGDLS, CDR2 YYNGEE, per germline. For the CDR3, the DNA is TGTGCCAGCAGCTCCCGGGACAGGGGTTCTGGATACACTGAAGCTTTCTTT. This sequence encodes CASSSRDRGSGYTEAFF. Full variable domain (remainder filled in from reference TRBV9 and TRBJ1-1): DSGVTQTPKHLITATGQRVTLRCSPRSGDLSVYWYQQSLDQGLQFLIQYYNGEERAKGNILERFSAQQFPDLHSELNLSSLELGDSALYFCASSSRDRGSGYTEAFFGQGTRLTVV.

This clone has only one observation. The rearrangement links TRBV7-9 to TRBJ2-7; TRBD1 aligns across 9 bases. The germline V gene has CDR1 SEHNR and CDR2 FQNEAQ (reference sequence). The CDR3 sequence is 14 residues long. V lost 5 bases to trimming and J lost 3 bases; unmatched junction nucleotides: 5. The CDR3 bases are TGTGCCAGCAGCACGACAGGGGGGTTCTACGAGCAGTACTTC. The encoded protein is CASSTTGGFYEQYF.

This chain uses TRBV7-2 with TRBJ1-4; D call uncertain. Germline loops: CDR1 SGHTA, CDR2 FQGNSA. Trimming left V 4 bases short and J 0 bases short, with 9 bases between. This CDR3 has 15 residues. CDR3 sequence reads: CASSWGASTNEKLFF. The CDR3 bases are TGTGCCAGCAGCTGGGGTGCGTCAACTAATGAAAAACTGTTTTTT.

J is TRBJ1-5 and V is TRBV5-1; TRBD1 matches 9 bases. CDR1 SGHRS and CDR2 YFSETQ come from the germline V gene. The CDR3 is 15 residues long. The V segment lost 3 bases and the J segment 2 bases; nucleotides outside the gene matches: 3. The CDR3 protein is CASSSGQGGNQPQHF. The CDR3 DNA reads TGCGCCAGCAGCTCGGGACAGGGCGGCAATCAGCCCCAGCATTTT. Combining the CDR3 with reference TRBV5-1 and TRBJ1-5 gives the whole variable domain KAGVTQTPRYLIKTRGQQVTLSCSPISGHRSVSWYQQTPGQGLQFLFEYFSETQRNKGNFPGRFSGRQFSNSRSEMNVSTLELGDSALYLCASSSGQGGNQPQHFGDGTRLSIL.

V gene TRBV6-5 combines with J gene TRBJ1-1; D gene ambiguous. With 6 bases removed from V and 1 base from J, the gap between germline ends came to 12 bases. The CDR3 length is 14 residues. Per the germline V gene, CDR1 is MNHEY and CDR2 is SVGAGI. CDR3 sequence: CASSSQGGNTEAFF. The DNA for the CDR3 is TGTGCCAGCAGCTCACAAGGCGGGAACACTGAAGCTTTCTTT.

The chain uses TRBV6-6 and TRBJ1-2; 7 bases align to TRBD1. J was trimmed by 4 bases and V by 2 bases; bases with no gene match: 10. The germline V gene has CDR1 MNHNY and CDR2 SVGAGI (reference sequence). The CDR3 is made up of 16 amino acids. The CDR3 DNA reads TGTGCCAGCAGTTACCGTCGGGACAGAAATAGCTATGGCTACACCTTC. Protein: CASSYRRDRNSYGYTF.

The CDR3 spells CASSGTGNTGELFF. The CDR3 DNA reads as TGTGCCAGCTCAGGGACGGGGAACACCGGGGAGCTGTTTTTT. The genes are TRBV18 and TRBJ2-2; D assignment may be TRBD1 or TRBD2 (5 bases each). The V and J ends lost 5 bases and 1 base respectively, with 8 bases between them. Germline V CDR1 and CDR2: KGHSH, LQKENI. This CDR3 region has 14 residues.

This clone was found once. V and J are TRBV5-4 and TRBJ2-5; 11 positions match TRBD2. CDR3 length equals 15 residues. Germline V gives CDR1 SGHNT, CDR2 YYREEE (reference sequence). J was trimmed by 5 bases and V by 4 bases; bases with no gene match: 7. The CDR3 reads CASSILAGAGETQYF. CDR3 bases: TGTGCCAGCAGCATACTAGCGGGGGCGGGTGAGACCCAGTACTTC. The full variable domain, completed using reference TRBV5-4 and TRBJ2-5, is ETGVTQSPTHLIKTRGQQVTLRCSSQSGHNTVSWYQQALGQGPQFIFQYYREEENGRGNFPPRFSGLQFPNYSSELNVNALELDDSALYLCASSILAGAGETQYFGPGTRLLVL.